A single TCR beta chain is shown here with its context. The sample comes from a study of blood T cell repertoires in COVID-19. The length of the CDR3 is 12 residues. With 3 bases removed from V and 7 bases from J, the gap between germline ends came to 8 bases. The germline V gene encodes CDR1 SGHDT and CDR2 YYEEEE. Authors' data handling: Amplification with reference gene primers provided the estimates of nucleated cell counts. Produced via immunoSEQ multiplex PCR; TCRdb's table is partial and in-frame only. V and J calls and clone size follow that table, whereas D and trimming were derived from the DNA. The table has 250,000 to 400,000 clones, almost 90% seen once.

The material sequenced was peripheral blood. The chain employs TRBV5-6 and TRBJ1-5, with D possibly TRBD1 on 5 matching bases. The sequence was collected from a woman aged 25-40 years with COVID-19, enrolled during active disease. This CDR3 reads CASSSGDQPQHF. The CDR3 DNA is TGTGCCAGCAGCTCGGGGGACCAGCCCCAGCATTTT. The whole variable domain, filled in from reference TRBV5-6 and TRBJ1-5, reads DAGVTQSPTHLIKTRGQQVTLRCSPKSGHDTVSWYQQALGQGPQFIFQYYEEEERQRGNFPDRFSGHQFPNYSSELNVNALLLGDSALYLCASSSGDQPQHFGDGTRLSIL.